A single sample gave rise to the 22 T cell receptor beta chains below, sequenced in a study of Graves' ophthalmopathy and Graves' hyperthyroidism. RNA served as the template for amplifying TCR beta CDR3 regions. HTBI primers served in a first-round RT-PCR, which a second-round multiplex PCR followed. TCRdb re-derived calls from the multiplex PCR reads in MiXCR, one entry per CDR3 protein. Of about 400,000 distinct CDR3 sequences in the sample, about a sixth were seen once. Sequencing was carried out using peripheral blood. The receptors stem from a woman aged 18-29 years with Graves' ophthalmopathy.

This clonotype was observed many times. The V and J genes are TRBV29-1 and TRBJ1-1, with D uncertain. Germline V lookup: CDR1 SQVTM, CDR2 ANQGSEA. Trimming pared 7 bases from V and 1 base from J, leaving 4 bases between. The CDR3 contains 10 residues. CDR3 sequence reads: CSGGNTEAFF. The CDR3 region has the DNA TGCAGCGGAGGGAACACTGAAGCTTTCTTT.

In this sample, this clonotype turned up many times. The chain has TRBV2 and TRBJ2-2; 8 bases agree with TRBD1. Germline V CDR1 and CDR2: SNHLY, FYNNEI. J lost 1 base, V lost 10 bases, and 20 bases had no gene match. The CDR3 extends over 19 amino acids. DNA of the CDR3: TGTGCCACAGGCAGGAAGGGAGTCATCGGGACAGGGAACACCGGGGAGCTGTTTTTT. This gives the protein CATGRKGVIGTGNTGELFF.

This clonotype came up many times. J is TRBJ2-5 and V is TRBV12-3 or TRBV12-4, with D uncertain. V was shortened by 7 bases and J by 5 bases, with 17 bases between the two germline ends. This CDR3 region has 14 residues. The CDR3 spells CASKAGAGRETQYF. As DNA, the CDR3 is TGTGCCAGCAAGGCTGGCGCAGGTCGGGAGACCCAGTACTTC.

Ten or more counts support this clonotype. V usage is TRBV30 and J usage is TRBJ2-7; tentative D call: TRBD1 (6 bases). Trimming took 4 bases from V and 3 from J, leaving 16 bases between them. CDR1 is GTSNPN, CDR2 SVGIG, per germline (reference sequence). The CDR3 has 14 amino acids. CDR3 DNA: TGTGCCTGGAAAAAAGGACAGTTACTCTACGAGCAGTACTTC. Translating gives CAWKKGQLLYEQYF.

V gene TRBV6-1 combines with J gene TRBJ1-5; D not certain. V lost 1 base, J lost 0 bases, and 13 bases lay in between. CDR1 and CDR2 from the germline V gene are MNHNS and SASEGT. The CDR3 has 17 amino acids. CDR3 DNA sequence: TGTGCCAGCAGTGAAGTAGGGTTAGTGGGTAGCAATCAGCCCCAGCATTTT. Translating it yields CASSEVGLVGSNQPQHF.

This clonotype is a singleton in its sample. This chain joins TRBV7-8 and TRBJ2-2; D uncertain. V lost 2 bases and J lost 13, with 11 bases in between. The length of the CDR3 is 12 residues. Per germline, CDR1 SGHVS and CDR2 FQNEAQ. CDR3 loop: CASSLNPGGLFF. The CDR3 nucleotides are TGTGCCAGCAGCTTAAACCCTGGTGGGCTGTTTTTT.

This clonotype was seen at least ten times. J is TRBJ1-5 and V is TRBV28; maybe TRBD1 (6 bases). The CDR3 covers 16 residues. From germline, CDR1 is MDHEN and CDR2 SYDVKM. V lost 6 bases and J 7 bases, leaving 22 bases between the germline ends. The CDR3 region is CASSPGGASPRQPQHF. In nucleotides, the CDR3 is TGTGCCAGCAGCCCGGGGGGGGCCAGCCCCAGACAGCCCCAGCATTTT.

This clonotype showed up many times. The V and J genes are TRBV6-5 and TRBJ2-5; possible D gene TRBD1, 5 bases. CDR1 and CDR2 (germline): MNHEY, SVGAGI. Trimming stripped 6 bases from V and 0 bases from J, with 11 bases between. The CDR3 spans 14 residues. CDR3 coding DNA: TGTGCCAGCAGCAGGGTGGCCCACCAAGAGACCCAGTACTTC. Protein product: CASSRVAHQETQYF.

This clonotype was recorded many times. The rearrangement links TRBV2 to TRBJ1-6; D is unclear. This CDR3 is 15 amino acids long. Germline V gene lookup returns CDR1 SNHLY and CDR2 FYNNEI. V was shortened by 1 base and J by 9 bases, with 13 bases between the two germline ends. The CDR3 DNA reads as TGTGCCAGCAGTGAAGACGCGGCTGGGATTTCACCCCTCCACTTT. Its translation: CASSEDAAGISPLHF.

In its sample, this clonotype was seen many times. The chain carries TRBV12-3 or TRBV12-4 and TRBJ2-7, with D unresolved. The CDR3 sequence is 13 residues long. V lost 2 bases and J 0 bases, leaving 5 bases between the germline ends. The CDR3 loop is CASSLIPSYEQYF. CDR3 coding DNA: TGTGCCAGCAGTTTAATACCCTCCTACGAGCAGTACTTC.

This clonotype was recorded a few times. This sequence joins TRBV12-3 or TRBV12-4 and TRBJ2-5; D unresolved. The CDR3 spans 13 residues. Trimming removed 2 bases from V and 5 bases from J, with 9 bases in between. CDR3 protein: CASSLMAAETQYF. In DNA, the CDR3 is TGTGCCAGCAGTTTAATGGCAGCGGAGACCCAGTACTTC.

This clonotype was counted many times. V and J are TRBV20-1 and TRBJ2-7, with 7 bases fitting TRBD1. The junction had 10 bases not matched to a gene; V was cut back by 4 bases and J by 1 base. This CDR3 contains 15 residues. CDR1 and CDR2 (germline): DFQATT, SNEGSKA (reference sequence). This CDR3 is CSATVRRDRSYEQYF. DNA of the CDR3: TGCAGTGCTACCGTACGCCGGGACAGATCCTACGAGCAGTACTTC.

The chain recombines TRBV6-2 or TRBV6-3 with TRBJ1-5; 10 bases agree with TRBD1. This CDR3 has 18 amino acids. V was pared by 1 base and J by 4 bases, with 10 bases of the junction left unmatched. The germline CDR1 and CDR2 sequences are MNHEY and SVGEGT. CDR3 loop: CASSYWAGQGKMNQPQHF. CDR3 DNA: TGTGCCAGCAGTTACTGGGCGGGACAGGGGAAGATGAATCAGCCCCAGCATTTT.

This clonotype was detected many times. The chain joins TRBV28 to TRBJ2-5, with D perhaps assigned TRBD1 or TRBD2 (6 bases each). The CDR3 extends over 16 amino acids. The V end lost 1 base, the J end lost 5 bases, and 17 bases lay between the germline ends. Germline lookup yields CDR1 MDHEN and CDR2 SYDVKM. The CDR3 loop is CASSLLLSGGAETQYF. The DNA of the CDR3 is TGTGCCAGCAGTTTATTACTGTCCGGGGGCGCGGAGACCCAGTACTTC.

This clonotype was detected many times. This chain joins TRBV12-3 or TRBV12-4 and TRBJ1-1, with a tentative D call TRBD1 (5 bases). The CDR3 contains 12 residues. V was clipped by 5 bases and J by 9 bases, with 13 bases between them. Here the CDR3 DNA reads TGTGCCAGCAGTAGCTGGACAAGCAAAGCTTTCTTT. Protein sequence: CASSSWTSKAFF.

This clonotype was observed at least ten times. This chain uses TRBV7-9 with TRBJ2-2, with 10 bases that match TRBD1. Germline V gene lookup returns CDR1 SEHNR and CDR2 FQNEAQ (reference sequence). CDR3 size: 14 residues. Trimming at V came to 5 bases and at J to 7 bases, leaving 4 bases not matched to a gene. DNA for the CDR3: TGTGCCAGCAGCACGACAGGGGGCAGCGGGGAGCTGTTTTTT. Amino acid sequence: CASSTTGGSGELFF. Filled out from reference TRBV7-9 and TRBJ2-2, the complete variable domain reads DTGVSQNPRHKITKRGQNVTFRCDPISEHNRLYWYRQTLGQGPEFLTYFQNEAQLEKSRLLSDRFSAERPKGSFSTLEIQRTEQGDSAMYLCASSTTGGSGELFFGEGSRLTVL.

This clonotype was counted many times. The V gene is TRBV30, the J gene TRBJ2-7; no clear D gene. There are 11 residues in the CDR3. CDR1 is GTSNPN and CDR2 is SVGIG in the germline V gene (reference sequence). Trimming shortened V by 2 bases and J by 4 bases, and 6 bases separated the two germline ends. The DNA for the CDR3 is TGTGCCTGGAGTAATCGGTACGAGCAGTACTTC. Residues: CAWSNRYEQYF.

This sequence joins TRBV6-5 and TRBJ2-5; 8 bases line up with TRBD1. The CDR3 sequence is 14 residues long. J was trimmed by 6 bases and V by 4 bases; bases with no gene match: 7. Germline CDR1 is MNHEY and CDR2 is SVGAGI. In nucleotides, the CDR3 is TGTGCCAGCAGTTTCGCCGGACAGGGAAAGACCCAGTACTTC. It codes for CASSFAGQGKTQYF.

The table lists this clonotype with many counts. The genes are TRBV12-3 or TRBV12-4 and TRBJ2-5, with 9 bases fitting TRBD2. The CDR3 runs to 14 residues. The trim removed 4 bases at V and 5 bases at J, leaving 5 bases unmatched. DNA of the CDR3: TGTGCCAGCAGTTCAGGACTAGCGAATGAGACCCAGTACTTC. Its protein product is CASSSGLANETQYF.

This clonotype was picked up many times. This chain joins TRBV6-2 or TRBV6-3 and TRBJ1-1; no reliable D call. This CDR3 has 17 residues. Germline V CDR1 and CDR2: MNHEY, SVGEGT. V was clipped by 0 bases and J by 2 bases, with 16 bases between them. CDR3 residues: CASSYSVLPERNTEAFF. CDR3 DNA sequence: TGTGCCAGCAGTTACTCGGTCCTTCCTGAACGAAACACTGAAGCTTTCTTT.

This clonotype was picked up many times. The DNA for the CDR3 is TGTGCCAGCAGTGAAGTGTGGCAGGGACCCTACGAGCAGTACTTC. It translates to CASSEVWQGPYEQYF. V and J are TRBV6-1 and TRBJ2-7; D is perhaps TRBD1 or TRBD2 (5 bases each). V was pared by 1 base and J by 2 bases, with 12 bases between. Germline V lookup: CDR1 MNHNS, CDR2 SASEGT. This CDR3 comprises 15 residues.

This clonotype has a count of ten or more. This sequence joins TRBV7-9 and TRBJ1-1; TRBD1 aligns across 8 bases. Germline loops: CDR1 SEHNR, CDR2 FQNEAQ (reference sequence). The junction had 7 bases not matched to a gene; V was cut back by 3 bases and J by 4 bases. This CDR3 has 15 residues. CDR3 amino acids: CASSLGQGASTEAFF. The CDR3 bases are TGTGCCAGCAGCTTGGGGCAGGGGGCTAGCACTGAAGCTTTCTTT.